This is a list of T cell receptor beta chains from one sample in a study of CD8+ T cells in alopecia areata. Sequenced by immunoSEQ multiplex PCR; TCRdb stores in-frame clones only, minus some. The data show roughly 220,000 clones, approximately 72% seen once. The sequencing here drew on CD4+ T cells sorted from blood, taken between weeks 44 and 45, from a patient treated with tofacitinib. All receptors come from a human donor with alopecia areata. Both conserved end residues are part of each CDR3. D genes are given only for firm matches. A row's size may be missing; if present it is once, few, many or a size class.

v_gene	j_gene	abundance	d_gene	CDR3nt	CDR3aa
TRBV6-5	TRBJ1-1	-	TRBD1	TGTGCCAGCAGACGGACAGGGGACAACACTGAGGCTTTCTTT	CASRRTGDNTEAFF
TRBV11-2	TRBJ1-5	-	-	TGTGCCAGCAGCCTAACGGGTGCAGGGCGACAGCCCCAGCATTTT	CASSLTGAGRQPQHF
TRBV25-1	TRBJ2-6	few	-	TGTGCCAGCAGTGATGGCAGTCTCTCTGGGGCCAACGTCCTGACTTTC	CASSDGSLSGANVLTF
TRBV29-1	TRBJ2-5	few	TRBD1	TGCAGCGGGGGACAGGGAGCAGAGACCCAGTACTTC	CSGGQGAETQYF
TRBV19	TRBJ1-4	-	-	TGTGCCAGTAGTACGCAGGGGAGAAATGAAAAACTGTTTTTT	CASSTQGRNEKLFF
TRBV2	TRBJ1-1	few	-	TGTGCCAGCAGTGATTGGTTCACTGAAGCTTTCTTT	CASSDWFTEAFF
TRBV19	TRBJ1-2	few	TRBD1	TGTGCCAGTAGTTTCTTAACAGGGGTTGGCTACACCTTC	CASSFLTGVGYTF
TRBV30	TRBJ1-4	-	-	TGTGCCTGGAGTGAGCGCCCCTCTTCAACTAATGAAAAACTGTTTTTT	CAWSERPSSTNEKLFF
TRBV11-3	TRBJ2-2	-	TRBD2	TGTGCCAGCAGCTTGGCTAGCGGGGGGACCGGGGAGCTGTTTTTT	CASSLASGGTGELFF
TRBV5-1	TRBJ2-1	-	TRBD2	TGCGCCAGCAGCTCCCAGACTAGCAACGACAATGAGCAGTTCTTC	CASSSQTSNDNEQFF
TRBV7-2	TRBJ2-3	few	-	TGTGCCAGCAGCTTACTCGGGGGCTACACAGATACGCAGTATTTT	CASSLLGGYTDTQYF
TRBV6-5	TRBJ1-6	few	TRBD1	TGTGCCAGCCGGCCGGGACAGAACAATTCACCCCTCCACTTT	CASRPGQNNSPLHF
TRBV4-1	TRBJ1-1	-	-	TGCGCCAGCAGCCAAGGTCCCGCCCAAAGGAACACTGAAGCTTTCTTT	CASSQGPAQRNTEAFF
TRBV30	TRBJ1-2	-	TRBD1	TGTGCCTCCGTGGACAGGGCAAACTATGGCTACACCTTC	CASVDRANYGYTF
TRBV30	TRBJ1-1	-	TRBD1	TGTGCCTGGAGTGTCATCCCTTTCCTCGACAGGGCGGGCATGAACACTGAAGCTTTCTTT	CAWSVIPFLDRAGMNTEAFF
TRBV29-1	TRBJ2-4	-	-	TGCAGCGTTGAAGATCGTCGGAGAGCCAAAAACATTCAGTACTTC	CSVEDRRRAKNIQYF
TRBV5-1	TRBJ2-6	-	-	TGCGCCAGCAGCTGGAAGACTAGCTCTGGGGCCAACGTCCTGACTTTC	CASSWKTSSGANVLTF
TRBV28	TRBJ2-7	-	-	TGTGCCAGCAGTTTGACGAACGAGCAGTACTTC	CASSLTNEQYF
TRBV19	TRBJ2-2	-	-	TGTGCCACCGGACAGCAACGATTTCGTAGCACCGGGGAGCTGTTTTTT	CATGQQRFRSTGELFF
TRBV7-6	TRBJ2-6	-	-	TGTGCCAGCAGCTTAGAGGTGGCTGGGGCCAACGTCCTGACTTTC	CASSLEVAGANVLTF
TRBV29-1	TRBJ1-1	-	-	TGCAGCGTGGGGCCAAACACTGAAGCTTTCTTT	CSVGPNTEAFF
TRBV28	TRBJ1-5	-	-	TGTGCCAGCAGTCCTTCCCATAGCAATCAGCCCCAGCATTTT	CASSPSHSNQPQHF
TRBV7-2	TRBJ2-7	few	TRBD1	TGTGCCAGCAGCTTAGGGGGAGGACAGGGCTACGAGCAGTACTTC	CASSLGGGQGYEQYF
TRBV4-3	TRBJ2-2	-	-	TGCGCCAGCAGCCAAGATCATTACACCGGGGAGCTGTTTTTT	CASSQDHYTGELFF
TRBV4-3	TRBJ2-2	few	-	TGCGCCAGCAGCCAAGAAAAAGGTACCGGGGAGCTGTTTTTT	CASSQEKGTGELFF
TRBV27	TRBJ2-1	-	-	TGTGCCAGCATCGATGCGGGACGGCCATTCTCAGACAATGAGCAGTTCTTC	CASIDAGRPFSDNEQFF
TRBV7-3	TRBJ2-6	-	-	TGTGCCAGCAGCGACAAAGGTGGGGCCAACGTCCTGACTTTC	CASSDKGGANVLTF
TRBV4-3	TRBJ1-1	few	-	TGCGCCAGCAGCCAAGCGGCGCAGGGAGGAAGTGGCGCTGAAGCTTTCTTT	CASSQAAQGGSGAEAFF
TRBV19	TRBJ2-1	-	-	TGTGCCAGTAGTACAGAGCGGACCCGAAGGAATGAGCAGTTCTTC	CASSTERTRRNEQFF
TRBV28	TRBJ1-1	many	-	TGTGCCACCTTTCCACCGGGACGCCTGTTGAACACTGAAGCTTTCTTT	CATFPPGRLLNTEAFF
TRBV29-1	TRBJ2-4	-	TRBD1	TGCAGCGTTGGCCCCTCCGGGACAGGGGAGAACATTCAGTACTTC	CSVGPSGTGENIQYF
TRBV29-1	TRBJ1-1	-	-	TGCAGCGACCAACAGGGGAACACTGAAGCTTTCTTT	CSDQQGNTEAFF
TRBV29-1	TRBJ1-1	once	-	TGCAGCGTTGAAGACCCGGGGGCCGAAGCTTTCTTT	CSVEDPGAEAFF
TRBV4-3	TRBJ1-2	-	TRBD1	TGCGCCAGCAGCCAAGATGGGGCAGGGGGACGTCGGGGCTACACCTTC	CASSQDGAGGRRGYTF
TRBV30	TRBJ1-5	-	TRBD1	TGTGCCTGGACATCTGGGACAGCGGGCAATCAGCCCCAGCATTTT	CAWTSGTAGNQPQHF
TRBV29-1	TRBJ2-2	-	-	TGCAGCGTTGGGGTACCCAACACCGGGGAGCTGTTTTTT	CSVGVPNTGELFF
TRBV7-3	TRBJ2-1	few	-	TGTGCCAGCAGCTTAACCCCACTAGCAAATGAGCAGTTCTTC	CASSLTPLANEQFF
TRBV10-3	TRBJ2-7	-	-	TGTGCCATCAGTGAGGGGTACGAGCAGTACTTC	CAISEGYEQYF
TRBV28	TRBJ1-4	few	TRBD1	TGTGCCAGCAGCCTACAGGGGGCGAGGGGTAAACTGTTTTTT	CASSLQGARGKLFF
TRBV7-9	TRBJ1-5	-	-	TGTGCCAGCAGCTTGGACAGCAAGGAACAGCCCCAGCATTTT	CASSLDSKEQPQHF